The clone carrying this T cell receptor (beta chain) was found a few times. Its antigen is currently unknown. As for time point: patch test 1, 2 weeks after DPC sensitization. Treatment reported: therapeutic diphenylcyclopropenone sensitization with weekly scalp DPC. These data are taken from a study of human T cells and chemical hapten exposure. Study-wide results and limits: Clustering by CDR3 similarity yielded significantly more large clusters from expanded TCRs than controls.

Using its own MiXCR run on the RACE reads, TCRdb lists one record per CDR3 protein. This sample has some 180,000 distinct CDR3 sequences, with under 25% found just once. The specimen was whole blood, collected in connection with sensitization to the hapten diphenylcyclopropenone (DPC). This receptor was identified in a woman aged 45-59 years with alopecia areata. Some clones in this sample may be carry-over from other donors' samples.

Written as DNA, the CDR3 is TGCAGTGCTAGGGACAGGGGGCCTGGAAACACCATATATTTT. This translates into CSARDRGPGNTIYF. The chain combines TRBV20-1 with TRBJ1-3; 11 bases are a match to TRBD1. J gave up 2 bases and V 3 bases, and 0 bases lay outside the gene matches. The germline gives CDR1 DFQATT, CDR2 SNEGSKA (reference sequence). The CDR3 contains 14 residues.